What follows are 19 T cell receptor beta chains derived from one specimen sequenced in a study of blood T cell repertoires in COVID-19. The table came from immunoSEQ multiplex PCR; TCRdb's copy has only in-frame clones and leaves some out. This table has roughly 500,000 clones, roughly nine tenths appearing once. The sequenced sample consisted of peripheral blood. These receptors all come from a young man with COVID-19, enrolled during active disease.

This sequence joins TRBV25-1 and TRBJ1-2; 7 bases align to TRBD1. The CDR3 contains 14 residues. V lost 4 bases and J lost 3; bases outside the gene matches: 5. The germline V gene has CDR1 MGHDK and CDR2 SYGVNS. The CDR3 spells CASSAYTGDYGYTF. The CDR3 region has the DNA TGTGCCAGCAGTGCATATACAGGGGACTATGGCTACACCTTC.

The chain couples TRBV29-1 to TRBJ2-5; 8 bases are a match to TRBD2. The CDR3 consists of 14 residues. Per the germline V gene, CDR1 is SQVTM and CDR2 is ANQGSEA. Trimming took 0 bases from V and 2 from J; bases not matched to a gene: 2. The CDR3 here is CSVEEAGGQETQYF. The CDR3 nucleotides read TGCAGCGTTGAAGAGGCGGGGGGACAAGAGACCCAGTACTTC.

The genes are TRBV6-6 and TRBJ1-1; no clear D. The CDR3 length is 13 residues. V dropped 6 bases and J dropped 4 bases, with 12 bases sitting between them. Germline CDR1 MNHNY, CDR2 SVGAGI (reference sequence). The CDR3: CASSDRRSTEAFF. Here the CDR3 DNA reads TGTGCCAGCAGCGACCGGAGGAGCACTGAAGCTTTCTTT.

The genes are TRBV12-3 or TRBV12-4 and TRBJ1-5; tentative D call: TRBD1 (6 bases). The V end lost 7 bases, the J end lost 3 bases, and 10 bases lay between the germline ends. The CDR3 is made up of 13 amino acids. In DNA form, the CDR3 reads TGTGCCAGCACTACAGGGATCAATCAGCCCCAGCATTTT. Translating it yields CASTTGINQPQHF.

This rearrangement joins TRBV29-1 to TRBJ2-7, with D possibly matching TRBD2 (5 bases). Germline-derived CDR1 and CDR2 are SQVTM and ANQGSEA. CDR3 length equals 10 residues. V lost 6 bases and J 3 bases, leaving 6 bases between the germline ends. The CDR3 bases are TGCAGCGTGAGGGACTACGAGCAGTACTTC. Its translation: CSVRDYEQYF.

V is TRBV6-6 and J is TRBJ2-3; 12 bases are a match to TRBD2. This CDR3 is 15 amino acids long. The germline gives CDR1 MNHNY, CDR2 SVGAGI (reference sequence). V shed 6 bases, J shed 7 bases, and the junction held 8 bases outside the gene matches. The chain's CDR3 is CASRSSGGAPYTQYF. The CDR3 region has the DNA TGTGCCAGCAGATCTAGCGGGGGGGCCCCGTATACGCAGTATTTT.

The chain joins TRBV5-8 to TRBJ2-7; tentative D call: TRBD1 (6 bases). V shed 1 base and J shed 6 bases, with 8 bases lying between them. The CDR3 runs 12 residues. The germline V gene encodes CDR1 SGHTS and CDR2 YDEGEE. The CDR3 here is CASSLYRAEQYF. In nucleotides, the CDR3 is TGTGCCAGCAGCTTGTACAGGGCCGAGCAGTACTTC.

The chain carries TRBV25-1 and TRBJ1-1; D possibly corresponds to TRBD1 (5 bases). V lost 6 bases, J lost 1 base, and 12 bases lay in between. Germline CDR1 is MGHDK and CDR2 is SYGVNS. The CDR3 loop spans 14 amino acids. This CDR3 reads CASRAAGGNTEAFF. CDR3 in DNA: TGTGCCAGCAGGGCTGCGGGGGGGAACACTGAAGCTTTCTTT.

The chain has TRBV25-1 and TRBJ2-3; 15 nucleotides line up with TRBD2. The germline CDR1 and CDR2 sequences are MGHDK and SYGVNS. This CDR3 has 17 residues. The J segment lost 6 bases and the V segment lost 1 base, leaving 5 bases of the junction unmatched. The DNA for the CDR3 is TGTGCCAGCAGTGAATGGGGACTAGCGGGAGGAGGGGATACGCAGTATTTT. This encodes CASSEWGLAGGGDTQYF. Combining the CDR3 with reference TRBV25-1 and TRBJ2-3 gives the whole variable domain EADIYQTPRYLVIGTGKKITLECSQTMGHDKMYWYQQDPGMELHLIHYSYGVNSTEKGDLSSESTVSRIRTEHFPLTLESARPSHTSQYLCASSEWGLAGGGDTQYFGPGTRLTVL.

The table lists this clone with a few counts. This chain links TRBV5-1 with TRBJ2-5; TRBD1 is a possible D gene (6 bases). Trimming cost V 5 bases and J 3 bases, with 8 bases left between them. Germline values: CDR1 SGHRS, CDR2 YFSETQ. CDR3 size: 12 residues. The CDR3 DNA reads TGCGCCAGCAGAAGGGGGAAAGAGACCCAGTACTTC. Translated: CASRRGKETQYF.

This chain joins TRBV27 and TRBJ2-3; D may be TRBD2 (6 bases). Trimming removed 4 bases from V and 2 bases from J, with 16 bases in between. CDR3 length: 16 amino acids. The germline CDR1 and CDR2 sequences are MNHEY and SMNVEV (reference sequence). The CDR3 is CASSSRDSPVTDTQYF. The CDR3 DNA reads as TGTGCCAGCAGTTCTCGGGACTCGCCGGTCACAGATACGCAGTATTTT.

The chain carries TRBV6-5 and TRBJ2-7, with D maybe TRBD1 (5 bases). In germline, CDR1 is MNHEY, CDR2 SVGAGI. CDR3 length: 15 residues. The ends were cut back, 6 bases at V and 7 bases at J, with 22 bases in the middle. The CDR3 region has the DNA TGTGCCAGCAGCCCCACGACCCTTAGAACAGGAGAGCAGTACTTC. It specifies CASSPTTLRTGEQYF.

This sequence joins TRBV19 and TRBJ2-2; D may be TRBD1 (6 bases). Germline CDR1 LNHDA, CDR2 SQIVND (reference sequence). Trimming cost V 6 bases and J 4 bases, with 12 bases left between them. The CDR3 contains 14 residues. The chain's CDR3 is CASSIQGSTGELFF. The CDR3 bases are TGTGCCAGTAGCATTCAGGGGAGCACCGGGGAGCTGTTTTTT.

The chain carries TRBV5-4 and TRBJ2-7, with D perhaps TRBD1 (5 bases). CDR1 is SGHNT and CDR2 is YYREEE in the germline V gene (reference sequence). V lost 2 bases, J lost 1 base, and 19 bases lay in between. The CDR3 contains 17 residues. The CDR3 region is CASSFPQGRSRSYEQYF. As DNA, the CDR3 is TGTGCCAGCAGCTTCCCTCAGGGCAGGTCGAGATCCTACGAGCAGTACTTC.

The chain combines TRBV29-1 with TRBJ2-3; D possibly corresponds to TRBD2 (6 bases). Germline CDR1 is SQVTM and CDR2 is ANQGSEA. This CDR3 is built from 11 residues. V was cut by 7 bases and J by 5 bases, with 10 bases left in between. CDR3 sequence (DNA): TGCAGCGGCACAGCGGGAGATACGCAGTATTTT. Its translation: CSGTAGDTQYF.

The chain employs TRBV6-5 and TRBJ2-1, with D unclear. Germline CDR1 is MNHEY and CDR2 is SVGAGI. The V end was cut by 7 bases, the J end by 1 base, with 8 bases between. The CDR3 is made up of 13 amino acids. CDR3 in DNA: TGTGCCAGCATTGGCGGATCCTACAATGAGCAGTTCTTC. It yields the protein CASIGGSYNEQFF.

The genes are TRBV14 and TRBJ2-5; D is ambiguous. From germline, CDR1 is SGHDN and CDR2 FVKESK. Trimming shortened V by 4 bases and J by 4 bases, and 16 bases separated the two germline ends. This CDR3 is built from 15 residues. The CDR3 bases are TGTGCCAGCAGCCGTGGCCTTTTTAGCTCAGAGACCCAGTACTTC. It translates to CASSRGLFSSETQYF.

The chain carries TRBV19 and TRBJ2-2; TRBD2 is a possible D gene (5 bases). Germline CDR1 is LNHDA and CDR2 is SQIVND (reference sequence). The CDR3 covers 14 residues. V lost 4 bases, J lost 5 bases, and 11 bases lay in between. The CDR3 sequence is CASSTWTGTGELFF. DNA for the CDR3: TGTGCCAGTAGTACCTGGACGGGAACCGGGGAGCTGTTTTTT.

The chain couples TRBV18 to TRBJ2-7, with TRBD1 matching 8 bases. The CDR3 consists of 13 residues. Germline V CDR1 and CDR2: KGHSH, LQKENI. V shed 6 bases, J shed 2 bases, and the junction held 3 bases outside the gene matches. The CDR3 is CASSPGGPYEQYF. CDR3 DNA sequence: TGTGCCAGCTCTCCAGGGGGCCCCTACGAGCAGTACTTC. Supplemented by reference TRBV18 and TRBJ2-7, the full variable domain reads NAGVMQNPRHLVRRRGQEARLRCSPMKGHSHVYWYRQLPEEGLKFMVYLQKENIIDESGMPKERFSAEFPKEGPSILRIQQVVRGDSAAYFCASSPGGPYEQYFGPGTRLTVT.